This T cell receptor beta chain appears in the sequencing data of a study of cytomegalovirus exposure and HLA in healthy donors. Notes on the study in general: About 87% or about 30% of the time was how often most TCR beta V segments were productive, according to an earlier analysis.

PCR primers comprised 60 Vbeta and 13 Jbeta primers. Profiled with immunoSEQ multiplex PCR; TCRdb holds only in-frame clones, not every one. The table lists some 150,000 clones, approximately 80% of them singletons, with 2.3% in the top ten. In the case of this clone: Its antigen remains unknown.

This CDR3 contains 15 residues. The V and J ends lost 8 bases and 0 bases, in that order; junction bases with no gene match: 9. Germline V gives CDR1 MNHNS, CDR2 SASEGT. What was sequenced was PBMCs. The chain recombines TRBV6-1 with TRBJ1-1; TRBD1 agrees at 7 bases. The TCR was taken from a woman between 45 and 60 years old in good health and CMV-seronegative. CDR3 in DNA: TGTGCCAGCTTCAGACCGGGACAGTTGAACACTGAAGCTTTCTTT. Translating gives CASFRPGQLNTEAFF.